Each of the 24 T cell receptor beta chains below was sequenced from the same sample in a study of shared clonotypes between healthy human individuals. Clones were sequenced by immunoSEQ multiplex PCR, and TCRdb holds only the in-frame ones, with some missing. Among roughly 2.2 million clones listed, 93% were seen once. The sample comprised naive CD4+ T cells from PBMCs. The subset is: CD45RA+ positively selected. Every receptor here comes from a man between 18 and 35 years old in good health. Some clones in this sample may be carry-over from other donors' samples.

The chain links TRBV18 to TRBJ1-6; 8 bases map to TRBD1. The CDR3 extends over 14 amino acids. Looked up from germline, CDR1 is KGHSH and CDR2 is LQKENI. With V trimmed by 2 bases and J by 9 bases, 3 bases remained unmatched. CDR3 sequence reads: CASSPMDRASPLHF. As DNA, the CDR3 is TGTGCCAGCTCACCAATGGACAGGGCTTCACCCCTCCACTTT.

The chain recombines TRBV6-1 with TRBJ1-5; D is undetermined. Trimming took 5 bases from V and 4 from J, leaving 9 bases between them. CDR3 size: 13 residues. Looked up from germline, CDR1 is MNHNS and CDR2 is SASEGT. The CDR3, as DNA: TGTGCCAGCAGTACCGGACTGAATCAGCCCCAGCATTTT. This gives the protein CASSTGLNQPQHF.

This chain connects TRBV28 to TRBJ1-1, with D unresolved. Germline loops: CDR1 MDHEN, CDR2 SYDVKM. This CDR3 has 15 amino acids. V lost 6 bases and J 1 base, leaving 15 bases between the germline ends. CDR3 in DNA: TGTGCCAGCAGCCCTCCGACAAACCGGAACACTGAAGCTTTCTTT. Translation: CASSPPTNRNTEAFF.

To note about this clone: A junction end diverges from the germline sequence, so it may reflect a read error. The CDR3: CSVEGYSGANTGAFF. In DNA, the CDR3 is TGCAGCGTTGAAGGGTATTCAGGGGCGAACACTGGAGCTTTCTTT. V gene TRBV29-1 combines with J gene TRBJ1-1; D may be TRBD1 (6 bases). The CDR3 runs 15 residues. Per the germline V gene, CDR1 is SQVTM and CDR2 is ANQGSEA.

The genes are TRBV25-1 and TRBJ2-7; 13 nucleotides agree with TRBD2. This CDR3 spans 15 amino acids. The germline CDR1 and CDR2 sequences are MGHDK and SYGVNS. J was trimmed by 6 bases and V by 4 bases; bases with no gene match: 6. The CDR3 loop reads CASSGKGLAGSEQYF. The CDR3 nucleotides are TGTGCCAGCAGTGGGAAGGGACTAGCGGGATCCGAGCAGTACTTC.

V is TRBV4-1 and J is TRBJ1-2; 9 bases are shared with TRBD1. V lost 4 bases and J lost 6; bases outside the gene matches: 3. This CDR3 has 13 residues. Germline CDR1 MGHRA, CDR2 YSYEKL. The CDR3 reads CASSLWTGDGYTF. The CDR3 DNA sequence: TGCGCCAGCAGCCTCTGGACAGGGGATGGCTACACCTTC.

The chain joins TRBV5-4 to TRBJ2-7; the match to TRBD1 covers 9 bases. Germline values: CDR1 SGHNT, CDR2 YYREEE (reference sequence). Trimming removed 4 bases from V and 2 bases from J; junction bases left unmatched: 4. This CDR3 comprises 14 residues. The CDR3 DNA reads as TGTGCCAGCAGCCCCGGGACAGGGCCCTACGAGCAGTACTTC. It is translated as CASSPGTGPYEQYF.

This chain links TRBV9 with TRBJ2-3, with D tentatively TRBD1 (6 bases). Germline V gene sequence: CDR1 SGDLS, CDR2 YYNGEE. Trimming shortened V by 2 bases and J by 2 bases, and 18 bases separated the two germline ends. The CDR3 sequence is 17 residues long. The CDR3 sequence: CASSVRGFAGATDTQYF. CDR3 nucleotides: TGTGCCAGCAGCGTTAGGGGTTTCGCAGGGGCCACAGATACGCAGTATTTT.

The chain employs TRBV11-2 and TRBJ2-5, with 10 bases matching TRBD2. Germline values: CDR1 SGHAT, CDR2 FQNNGV. The CDR3 covers 15 residues. V lost 4 bases and J lost 5; bases outside the gene matches: 7. CDR3 in amino acids: CASSSTGTSEETQYF. For the CDR3, the DNA is TGTGCCAGCAGCTCGACCGGGACTAGCGAGGAGACCCAGTACTTC.

CDR3 in amino acids: CASSFGVEKLFF. The CDR3 bases are TGTGCCAGCAGCTTTGGGGTTGAAAAACTGTTTTTT. The V gene is TRBV5-6, the J gene TRBJ1-4; D ambiguous. Looked up from germline, CDR1 is SGHDT and CDR2 is YYEEEE. The length of the CDR3 is 12 residues. V dropped 2 bases and J dropped 7 bases, with 6 bases sitting between them. The full variable domain, in which reference TRBV5-6 and TRBJ1-4 provide the parts outside the CDR3, is DAGVTQSPTHLIKTRGQQVTLRCSPKSGHDTVSWYQQALGQGPQFIFQYYEEEERQRGNFPDRFSGHQFPNYSSELNVNALLLGDSALYLCASSFGVEKLFFGSGTQLSVL.

This chain uses TRBV28 with TRBJ1-1; 7 bases align to TRBD1. With V trimmed by 1 base and J by 3 bases, 5 bases remained unmatched. Germline CDR1 MDHEN, CDR2 SYDVKM. The CDR3 runs to 15 residues. The CDR3 DNA follows: TGTGCCAGCAGTTTATCAACAGGGGTCGACACTGAAGCTTTCTTT. Protein sequence: CASSLSTGVDTEAFF.

This clone appeared once. The V and J genes are TRBV28 and TRBJ1-5; D ambiguous. The CDR3 is 15 amino acids. Germline loops: CDR1 MDHEN, CDR2 SYDVKM. V lost 2 bases and J 4 bases, leaving 12 bases between the germline ends. The CDR3 is CASSLVRLSNQPQHF. The CDR3, as DNA: TGTGCCAGCAGTTTAGTCCGGCTTTCTAATCAGCCCCAGCATTTT.

This clone came up once. The same CDR3 is also encoded by other DNA sequences in this sample. The gene calls are TRBV5-1 and TRBJ1-4, with no clear D. From germline, CDR1 is SGHRS and CDR2 YFSETQ. Trimming took 0 bases from V and 5 from J, leaving 8 bases between them. The CDR3 contains 14 residues. The CDR3 protein is CASSLAGFNEKLFF. As DNA, the CDR3 is TGCGCCAGCAGCTTGGCTGGTTTCAATGAAAAACTGTTTTTT. The complete variable domain, with remaining parts taken from reference TRBV5-1 and TRBJ1-4, reads KAGVTQTPRYLIKTRGQQVTLSCSPISGHRSVSWYQQTPGQGLQFLFEYFSETQRNKGNFPGRFSGRQFSNSRSEMNVSTLELGDSALYLCASSLAGFNEKLFFGSGTQLSVL.

V gene TRBV19 combines with J gene TRBJ1-2; D is uncertain. This CDR3 is 12 amino acids long. CDR1 is LNHDA, CDR2 SQIVND, per germline (reference sequence). The V gene lost 4 bases and the J gene lost 4 bases, with 7 bases spanning the gap. For the CDR3, the DNA is TGTGCCAGTAGTACCGTCGGCTATGGCTACACCTTC. This encodes CASSTVGYGYTF.

This clone was observed a single time. This rearrangement joins TRBV4-1 to TRBJ2-3, with D perhaps TRBD2 (6 bases). V was pared by 4 bases and J by 2 bases, with 13 bases between. The CDR3 spans 15 residues. In germline, CDR1 is MGHRA, CDR2 YSYEKL. The CDR3, as DNA: TGCGCCAGCAGCCGCGGGGCCTCTATCACAGATACGCAGTATTTT. Translated: CASSRGASITDTQYF.

The chain recombines TRBV2 with TRBJ2-1, with TRBD1 matching 8 bases. The trim removed 11 bases at V and 1 base at J, leaving 10 bases unmatched. Germline assignment: CDR1 SNHLY and CDR2 FYNNEI. The CDR3 contains 15 residues. The CDR3 protein is CACRTQGASYNEQFF. CDR3 DNA: TGTGCCTGCCGAACCCAGGGGGCATCCTACAATGAGCAGTTCTTC.

J is TRBJ2-7 and V is TRBV2; tentative D call: TRBD1 (5 bases). The CDR3 consists of 14 residues. The V end lost 6 bases, the J end lost 5 bases, and 17 bases lay between the germline ends. Germline V gene sequence: CDR1 SNHLY, CDR2 FYNNEI. CDR3 amino acids: CASRQGITVNEQYF. The CDR3 bases are TGTGCCAGCAGGCAGGGCATCACAGTCAACGAGCAGTACTTC.

This clone appeared a single time. The chain uses TRBV18 and TRBJ1-1, with unresolved D. Germline CDR1 KGHSH, CDR2 LQKENI. This CDR3 contains 14 residues. Trimming removed 3 bases from V and 0 bases from J, with 8 bases in between. The CDR3 coding sequence is TGTGCCAGCTCACCGAGCAGACTGAACACTGAAGCTTTCTTT. Translation gives CASSPSRLNTEAFF.

The V call is TRBV11-3, the J call TRBJ1-5, with D perhaps TRBD1 (6 bases). The V end was cut by 2 bases, the J end by 4 bases, with 15 bases between. This CDR3 spans 16 amino acids. Germline V gene lookup returns CDR1 SGHNT and CDR2 YENEEA. The CDR3 sequence: CASSLQGGTGNQPQHF. The CDR3 region has the DNA TGTGCCAGCAGCTTACAAGGGGGTACGGGAAATCAGCCCCAGCATTTT.

The V call is TRBV28, the J call TRBJ2-4, with 15 bases that match TRBD2. V trimming: 9 bases; J trimming: 8 bases; junction bases outside the gene matches: 17. The CDR3 extends over 18 amino acids. Germline values: CDR1 MDHEN, CDR2 SYDVKM. Here the CDR3 DNA reads TGTGCCAGTACCAGGGGACTAGCGGGAGGAGGCGGGGGCCACATTCAGTACTTC. It yields the protein CASTRGLAGGGGGHIQYF.

The chain has TRBV7-8 and TRBJ2-7; D is uncertain. CDR3 length: 13 residues. Germline V gene lookup returns CDR1 SGHVS and CDR2 FQNEAQ. V was cut by 1 base and J by 6 bases, with 10 bases left in between. The CDR3 sequence: CASSLVVLGEQYF. CDR3 in DNA: TGTGCCAGCAGCTTAGTGGTTCTGGGCGAGCAGTACTTC.

As regards this clone: This sample includes further DNA sequences coding for the same CDR3. V is TRBV5-1 and J is TRBJ2-2, with no clear D. This CDR3 contains 12 residues. The germline V gene encodes CDR1 SGHRS and CDR2 YFSETQ. V shed 5 bases and J shed 2 bases, with 4 bases lying between them. Written as DNA, the CDR3 is TGCGCCAGCAGGGCCAACACCGGGGAGCTGTTTTTT. It codes for CASRANTGELFF.

V is TRBV7-9 and J is TRBJ1-3, with D uncertain. The CDR3 extends over 14 amino acids. The V end was cut by 0 bases, the J end by 3 bases, with 6 bases between. The germline V gene encodes CDR1 SEHNR and CDR2 FQNEAQ (reference sequence). The CDR3 DNA follows: TGTGCCAGCAGCTTAGCGCGCTTTGGAAACACCATATATTTT. It codes for CASSLARFGNTIYF. The variable domain in full, with the rest retrieved from reference TRBV7-9 and TRBJ1-3, is DTGVSQNPRHKITKRGQNVTFRCDPISEHNRLYWYRQTLGQGPEFLTYFQNEAQLEKSRLLSDRFSAERPKGSFSTLEIQRTEQGDSAMYLCASSLARFGNTIYFGEGSWLTVV.

This sequence joins TRBV2 and TRBJ1-2, with a tentative D call TRBD1 (6 bases). This CDR3 contains 15 residues. The V and J ends lost 2 bases and 7 bases respectively, with 17 bases between them. Germline CDR1 is SNHLY and CDR2 is FYNNEI. The CDR3 here is CASSEQGGQLGGYTF. Written as DNA, the CDR3 is TGTGCCAGCAGTGAACAGGGAGGACAGTTAGGTGGCTACACCTTC.